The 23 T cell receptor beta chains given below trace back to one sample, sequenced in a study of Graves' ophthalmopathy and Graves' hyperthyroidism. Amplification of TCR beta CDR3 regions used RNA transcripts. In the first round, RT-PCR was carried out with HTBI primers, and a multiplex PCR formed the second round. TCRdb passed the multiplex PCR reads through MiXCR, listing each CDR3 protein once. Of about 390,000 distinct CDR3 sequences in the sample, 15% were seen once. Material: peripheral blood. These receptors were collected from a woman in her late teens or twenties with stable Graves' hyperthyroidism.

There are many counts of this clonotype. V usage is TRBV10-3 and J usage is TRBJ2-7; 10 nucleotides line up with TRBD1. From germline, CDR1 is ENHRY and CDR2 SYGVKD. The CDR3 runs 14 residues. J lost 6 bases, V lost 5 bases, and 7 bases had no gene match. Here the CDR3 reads CAISPGQGYVEQYF. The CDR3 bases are TGTGCCATCAGTCCGGGACAGGGGTACGTCGAGCAGTACTTC.

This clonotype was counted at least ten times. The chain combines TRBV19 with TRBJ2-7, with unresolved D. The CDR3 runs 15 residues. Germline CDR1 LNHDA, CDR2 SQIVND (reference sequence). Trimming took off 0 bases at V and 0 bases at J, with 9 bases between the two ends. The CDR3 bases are TGTGCCAGTAGTATAGACAGTGGGGTCTCCTACGAGCAGTACTTC. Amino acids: CASSIDSGVSYEQYF.

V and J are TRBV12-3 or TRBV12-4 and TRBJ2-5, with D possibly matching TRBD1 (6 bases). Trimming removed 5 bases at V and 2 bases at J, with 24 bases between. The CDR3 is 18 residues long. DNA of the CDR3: TGTGCCAGCAGTCCTTACACCATCTTACAGGGCTATCAAGAGACCCAGTACTTC. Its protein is CASSPYTILQGYQETQYF.

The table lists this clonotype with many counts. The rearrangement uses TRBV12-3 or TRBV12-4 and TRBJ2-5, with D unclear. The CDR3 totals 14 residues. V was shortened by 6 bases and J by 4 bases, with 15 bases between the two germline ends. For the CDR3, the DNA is TGTGCCAGCAGCACCAGGCCCGAAGTAGAGACCCAGTACTTC. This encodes CASSTRPEVETQYF.

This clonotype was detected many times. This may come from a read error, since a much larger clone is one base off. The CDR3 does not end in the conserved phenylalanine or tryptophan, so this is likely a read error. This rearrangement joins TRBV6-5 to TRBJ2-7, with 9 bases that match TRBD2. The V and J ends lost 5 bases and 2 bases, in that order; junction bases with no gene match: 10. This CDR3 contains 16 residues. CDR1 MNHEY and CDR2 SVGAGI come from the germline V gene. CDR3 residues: CASSTSSTSGTYEQYS. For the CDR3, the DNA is TGTGCCAGCAGTACATCGTCGACTAGCGGTACCTACGAGCAGTACTCC.

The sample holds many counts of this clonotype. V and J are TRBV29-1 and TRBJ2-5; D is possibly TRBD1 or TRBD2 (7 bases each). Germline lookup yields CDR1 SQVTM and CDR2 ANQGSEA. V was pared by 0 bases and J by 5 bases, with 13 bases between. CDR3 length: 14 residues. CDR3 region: CSVEDPRGGETQYF. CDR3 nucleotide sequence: TGCAGCGTTGAAGACCCCAGGGGGGGGGAGACCCAGTACTTC.

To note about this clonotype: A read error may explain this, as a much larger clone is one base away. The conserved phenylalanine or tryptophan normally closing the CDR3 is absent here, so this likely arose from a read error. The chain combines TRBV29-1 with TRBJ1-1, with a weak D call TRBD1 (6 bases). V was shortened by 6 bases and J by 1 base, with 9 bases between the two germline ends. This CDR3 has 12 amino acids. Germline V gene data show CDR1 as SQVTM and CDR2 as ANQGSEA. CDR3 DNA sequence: TGCAGCGTCCCAGGGGAGAACACTGAAGCTTTCCTT. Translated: CSVPGENTEAFL.

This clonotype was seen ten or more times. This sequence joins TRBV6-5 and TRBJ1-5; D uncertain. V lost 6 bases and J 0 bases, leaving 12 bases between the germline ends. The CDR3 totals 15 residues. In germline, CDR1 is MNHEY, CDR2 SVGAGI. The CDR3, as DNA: TGTGCCAGCAGGTTGGAACTTTTTAGCAATCAGCCCCAGCATTTT. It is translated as CASRLELFSNQPQHF.

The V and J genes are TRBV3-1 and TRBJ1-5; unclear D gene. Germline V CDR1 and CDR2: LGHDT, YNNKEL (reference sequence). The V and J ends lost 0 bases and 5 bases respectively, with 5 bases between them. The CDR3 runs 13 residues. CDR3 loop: CASSQDRHQPQHF. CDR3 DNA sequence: TGTGCCAGCAGCCAAGACCGCCATCAGCCCCAGCATTTT.

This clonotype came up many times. CDR3 sequence reads: CASSFARRLSGNTIYF. CDR3 DNA: TGTGCCAGCAGTTTTGCAAGGAGGCTCTCTGGAAACACCATATATTTT. The chain recombines TRBV6-2 or TRBV6-3 with TRBJ1-3; D remains unclear. Germline V lookup: CDR1 MNHEY, CDR2 SVGEGT. The CDR3 is 16 residues long. The V end was cut by 4 bases, the J end by 0 bases, with 13 bases between.

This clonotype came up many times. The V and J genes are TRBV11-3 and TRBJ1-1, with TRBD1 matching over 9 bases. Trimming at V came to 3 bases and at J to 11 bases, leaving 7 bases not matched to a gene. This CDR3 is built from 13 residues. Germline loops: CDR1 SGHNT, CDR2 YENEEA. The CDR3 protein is CASSLGQGGPAFF. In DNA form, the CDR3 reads TGTGCCAGCAGCTTGGGACAGGGAGGGCCGGCTTTCTTT.

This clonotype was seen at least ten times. The CDR3 bases are TGCAGTGCTAGTTATATTAGGGACGTCCAAGAGACCCAGTACTTC. Translated: CSASYIRDVQETQYF. The J gene is TRBJ2-5, the V gene TRBV20-1; D tentatively fits TRBD1 or TRBD2 (5 bases each). This CDR3 is built from 15 residues. V gave up 3 bases and J gave up 1 base, with 15 bases separating them. Germline V CDR1 and CDR2: DFQATT, SNEGSKA (reference sequence).

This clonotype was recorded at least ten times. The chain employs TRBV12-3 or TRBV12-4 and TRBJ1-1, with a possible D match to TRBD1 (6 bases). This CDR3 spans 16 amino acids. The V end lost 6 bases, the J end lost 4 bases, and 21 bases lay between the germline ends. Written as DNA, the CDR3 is TGTGCCAGCAGCTTGGGGGGGCGCCAATATGGCACTGAAGCTTTCTTT. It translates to CASSLGGRQYGTEAFF.

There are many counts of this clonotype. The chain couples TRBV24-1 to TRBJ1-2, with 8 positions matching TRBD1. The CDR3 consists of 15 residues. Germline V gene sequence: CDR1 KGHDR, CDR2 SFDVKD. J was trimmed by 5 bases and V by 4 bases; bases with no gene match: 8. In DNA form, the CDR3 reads TGTGCCACCAGTGACCGGACAGGGTCGGAATATGGCTACACCTTC. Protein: CATSDRTGSEYGYTF.

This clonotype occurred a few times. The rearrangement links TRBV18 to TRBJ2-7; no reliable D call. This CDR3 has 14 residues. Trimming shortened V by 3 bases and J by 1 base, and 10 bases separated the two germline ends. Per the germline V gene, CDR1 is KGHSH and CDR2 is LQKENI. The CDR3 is CASSPISGSYEQYF. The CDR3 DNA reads TGTGCCAGCTCACCTATCTCAGGTTCCTACGAGCAGTACTTC.

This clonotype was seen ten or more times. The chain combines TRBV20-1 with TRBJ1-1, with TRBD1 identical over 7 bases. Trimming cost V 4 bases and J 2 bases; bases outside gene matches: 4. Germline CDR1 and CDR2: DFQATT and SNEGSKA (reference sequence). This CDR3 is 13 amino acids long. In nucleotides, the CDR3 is TGCAGTGCTAAACAGGGGTACAACACTGAAGCTTTCTTT. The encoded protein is CSAKQGYNTEAFF.

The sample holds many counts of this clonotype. Here the CDR3 reads CASSLGRGPQETQYF. The CDR3 region has the DNA TGTGCCAGCAGCTTAGGTAGAGGGCCGCAAGAGACCCAGTACTTC. This sequence joins TRBV7-8 and TRBJ2-5; D is possibly TRBD2 (5 bases). The CDR3 has 15 residues. V gave up 1 base and J gave up 2 bases, with 11 bases separating them. CDR1 is SGHVS, CDR2 FQNEAQ, per germline.

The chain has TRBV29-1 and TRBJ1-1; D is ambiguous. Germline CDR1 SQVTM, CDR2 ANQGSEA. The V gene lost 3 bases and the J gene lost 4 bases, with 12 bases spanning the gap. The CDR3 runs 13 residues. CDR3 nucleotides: TGCAGCGTTGATGGCCCTGGTTTCACTGAAGCTTTCTTT. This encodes CSVDGPGFTEAFF.

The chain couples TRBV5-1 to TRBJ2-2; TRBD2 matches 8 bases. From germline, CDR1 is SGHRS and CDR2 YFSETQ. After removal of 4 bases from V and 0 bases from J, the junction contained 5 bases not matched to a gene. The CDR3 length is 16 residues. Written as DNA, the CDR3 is TGCGCCAGCAGCCCCGGCGGGGGGCCGAACACCGGGGAGCTGTTTTTT. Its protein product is CASSPGGGPNTGELFF. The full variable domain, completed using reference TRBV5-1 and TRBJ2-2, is KAGVTQTPRYLIKTRGQQVTLSCSPISGHRSVSWYQQTPGQGLQFLFEYFSETQRNKGNFPGRFSGRQFSNSRSEMNVSTLELGDSALYLCASSPGGGPNTGELFFGEGSRLTVL.

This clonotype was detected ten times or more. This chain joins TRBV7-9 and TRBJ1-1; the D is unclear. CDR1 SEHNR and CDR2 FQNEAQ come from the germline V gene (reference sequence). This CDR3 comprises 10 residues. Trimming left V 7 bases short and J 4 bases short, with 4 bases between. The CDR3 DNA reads TGTGCCAGCACCTCCACTGAAGCTTTCTTT. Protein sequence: CASTSTEAFF.

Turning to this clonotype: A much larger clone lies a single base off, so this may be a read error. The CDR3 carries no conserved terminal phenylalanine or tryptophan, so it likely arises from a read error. This CDR3 is CASSPLSGGAGTGTEAFL. The CDR3 DNA sequence: TGTGCCAGCTCACCACTTTCAGGGGGCGCGGGCACGGGTACTGAAGCTTTCTTG. The rearrangement links TRBV18 to TRBJ1-1, with 8 bases lining up with TRBD1. V shed 1 base and J 5 bases; nucleotides not matched to a gene: 15. The CDR3 totals 18 residues. Germline values: CDR1 KGHSH, CDR2 LQKENI.

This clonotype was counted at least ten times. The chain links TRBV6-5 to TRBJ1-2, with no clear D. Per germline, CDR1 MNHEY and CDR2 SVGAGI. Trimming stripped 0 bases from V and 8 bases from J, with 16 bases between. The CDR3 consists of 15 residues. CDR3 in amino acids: CASSYSRLDASGYTF. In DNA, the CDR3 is TGTGCCAGCAGTTACTCGCGGCTGGACGCTTCAGGCTACACCTTC.

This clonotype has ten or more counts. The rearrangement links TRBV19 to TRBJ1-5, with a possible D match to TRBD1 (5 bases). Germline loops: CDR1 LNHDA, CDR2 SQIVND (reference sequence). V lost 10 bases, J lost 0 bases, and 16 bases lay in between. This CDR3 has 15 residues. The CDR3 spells CATRTLLYSNQPQHF. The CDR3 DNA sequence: TGTGCCACCAGGACACTCCTTTATAGCAATCAGCCCCAGCATTTT.